The rows below give T cell receptor beta chains drawn from one sample of a study of blood T cell repertoires in COVID-19. The data were produced by immunoSEQ multiplex PCR, yet TCRdb's version contains in-frame clones alone and is incomplete. The repertoire consists of 110,000 to 150,000 clones, with 88% occurring once and the leading ten covering 1.5% to 2%. Sequencing input: peripheral blood. The receptors were sampled from a woman in her forties or fifties with acute or convalescent COVID-19. The CDR3 runs from the conserved cysteine through the conserved F or W. Fields, in order: D gene, J gene, V gene, clone size, CDR3 protein, CDR3 DNA. D genes are given only for firm matches. Rows give clone size only sometimes, using once, few, many, or a class for an expanded clone.

d_call: -; j_call: TRBJ2-2; v_call: TRBV10-3; clone_size: -; cdr3_aa: CATTLGANTGELFF; cdr3_nt: TGTGCCACTACACTGGGGGCTAACACCGGGGAGCTGTTTTTT
d_call: TRBD1; j_call: TRBJ1-6; v_call: TRBV6-5; clone_size: -; cdr3_aa: CASTPGQGNSPLHF; cdr3_nt: TGTGCCAGCACCCCGGGACAGGGAAATTCACCCCTCCACTTT
d_call: -; j_call: TRBJ1-2; v_call: TRBV6-5; clone_size: -; cdr3_aa: CASSYIGRPIYGYTF; cdr3_nt: TGTGCCAGCAGTTATATTGGCAGGCCGATTTATGGCTACACCTTC
d_call: TRBD2; j_call: TRBJ2-3; v_call: TRBV5-8; clone_size: -; cdr3_aa: CASSSGLSGTDTQYF; cdr3_nt: TGTGCCAGCAGCTCGGGACTAAGTGGGACAGATACGCAGTATTTT
d_call: TRBD1; j_call: TRBJ1-2; v_call: TRBV18; clone_size: -; cdr3_aa: CASSPTGINYGYTF; cdr3_nt: TGTGCCAGCTCACCGACAGGGATTAACTATGGCTACACCTTC
d_call: -; j_call: TRBJ2-3; v_call: TRBV10-3; clone_size: -; cdr3_aa: CAISESHRADTQYF; cdr3_nt: TGTGCCATCAGTGAGTCGCACAGGGCAGATACGCAGTATTTT
d_call: TRBD1; j_call: TRBJ1-4; v_call: TRBV5-1; clone_size: -; cdr3_aa: CASSRGTVGEKLFF; cdr3_nt: TGCGCCAGCAGCCGAGGGACAGTAGGAGAAAAACTGTTTTTT
d_call: TRBD2; j_call: TRBJ2-4; v_call: TRBV7-2; clone_size: -; cdr3_aa: CASSLTSGENIQYF; cdr3_nt: TGTGCCAGCAGCCTTACTAGCGGGGAAAACATTCAGTACTTC
d_call: TRBD1; j_call: TRBJ2-3; v_call: TRBV19; clone_size: -; cdr3_aa: CASSIGTGWADTQYF; cdr3_nt: TGTGCCAGTAGTATAGGGACAGGCTGGGCAGATACGCAGTATTTT
d_call: -; j_call: TRBJ1-2; v_call: TRBV30; clone_size: -; cdr3_aa: CAWSTRGETDYGYTF; cdr3_nt: TGTGCCTGGAGTACCCGTGGGGAGACGGACTATGGCTACACCTTC
d_call: -; j_call: TRBJ1-6; v_call: TRBV29-1; clone_size: -; cdr3_aa: CSVLDRLDSPLHF; cdr3_nt: TGCAGCGTTTTAGACAGGCTGGATTCACCCCTCCACTTT
d_call: -; j_call: TRBJ2-7; v_call: TRBV19; clone_size: -; cdr3_aa: CASSTGGFTTYEQYF; cdr3_nt: TGTGCCAGTAGTACCGGCGGGTTTACCACCTACGAGCAGTACTTC
d_call: -; j_call: TRBJ2-3; v_call: TRBV5-6; clone_size: -; cdr3_aa: CASSLIQFITDTQYF; cdr3_nt: TGTGCCAGCAGCTTGATACAGTTTATTACAGATACGCAGTATTTT
d_call: -; j_call: TRBJ2-3; v_call: TRBV3-1/TRBV3-2; clone_size: -; cdr3_aa: CASSQDRGGTTDTQYF; cdr3_nt: TGTGCCAGCAGCCAAGATAGGGGGGGGACGACAGATACGCAGTATTTT
d_call: -; j_call: TRBJ2-7; v_call: TRBV6-5; clone_size: -; cdr3_aa: CASSYDSFSDEQYF; cdr3_nt: TGTGCCAGCAGTTATGACAGTTTCTCTGACGAGCAGTACTTC
d_call: -; j_call: TRBJ1-2; v_call: TRBV28; clone_size: -; cdr3_aa: CASSTGVAGRYGYTF; cdr3_nt: TGTGCCAGCAGTACGGGCGTGGCAGGGAGGTATGGCTACACCTTC
d_call: TRBD2; j_call: TRBJ2-1; v_call: TRBV2; clone_size: -; cdr3_aa: CASSDPGLAGENEQFF; cdr3_nt: TGTGCCAGCAGTGACCCGGGACTAGCGGGAGAGAATGAGCAGTTCTTC
d_call: -; j_call: TRBJ1-1; v_call: TRBV27; clone_size: -; cdr3_aa: CASSRGTIGGTEAFF; cdr3_nt: TGTGCCAGCTCCCGGGGGACGATTGGGGGCACTGAAGCTTTCTTT
d_call: TRBD2; j_call: TRBJ2-5; v_call: TRBV7-9; clone_size: -; cdr3_aa: CASSPPSGGWETQYF; cdr3_nt: TGTGCCAGCAGCCCTCCTAGCGGGGGATGGGAGACCCAGTACTTC
d_call: -; j_call: TRBJ2-4; v_call: TRBV20-1; clone_size: -; cdr3_aa: CSAQTGDIQYF; cdr3_nt: TGCAGCGCCCAAACGGGAGACATTCAGTACTTC
d_call: -; j_call: TRBJ1-3; v_call: TRBV6-1; clone_size: -; cdr3_aa: CASSEIRGNTIYF; cdr3_nt: TGTGCCAGCAGTGAAATCCGGGGAAACACCATATATTTT
d_call: TRBD1; j_call: TRBJ1-2; v_call: TRBV19; clone_size: -; cdr3_aa: CASSVDGTGANYGYTF; cdr3_nt: TGTGCCAGTAGCGTCGACGGGACAGGAGCTAACTATGGCTACACCTTC
d_call: TRBD1; j_call: TRBJ2-1; v_call: TRBV10-1; clone_size: few; cdr3_aa: CASSYQRDRGLNEQFF; cdr3_nt: TGCGCCAGCAGTTACCAGAGGGACAGGGGGCTCAATGAGCAGTTCTTC
d_call: TRBD1; j_call: TRBJ1-1; v_call: TRBV11-2; clone_size: -; cdr3_aa: CASSPGTGTEAFF; cdr3_nt: TGTGCCAGCAGCCCCGGGACAGGCACTGAAGCTTTCTTT
d_call: TRBD1; j_call: TRBJ2-5; v_call: TRBV6-6; clone_size: once; cdr3_aa: CASNLQGKVETQYF; cdr3_nt: TGTGCCAGCAACCTACAGGGGAAGGTAGAGACCCAGTACTTC
d_call: -; j_call: TRBJ1-2; v_call: TRBV7-2; clone_size: -; cdr3_aa: CASSLVHGDNYGYTF; cdr3_nt: TGTGCCAGCAGCTTGGTACACGGAGATAACTATGGCTACACCTTC
d_call: -; j_call: TRBJ1-2; v_call: TRBV28; clone_size: -; cdr3_aa: CASRDSVYGYTF; cdr3_nt: TGTGCCAGCCGCGACAGCGTCTATGGCTACACCTTC
d_call: -; j_call: TRBJ2-1; v_call: TRBV15; clone_size: -; cdr3_aa: CATSRVAQVIYNEQFF; cdr3_nt: TGTGCCACCAGCAGGGTGGCGCAGGTTATCTACAATGAGCAGTTCTTC
d_call: -; j_call: TRBJ2-3; v_call: TRBV3-1/TRBV3-2; clone_size: -; cdr3_aa: CASSQEPGGLVDTQYF; cdr3_nt: TGTGCCAGCAGCCAAGAACCCGGGGGGCTCGTGGATACGCAGTATTTT